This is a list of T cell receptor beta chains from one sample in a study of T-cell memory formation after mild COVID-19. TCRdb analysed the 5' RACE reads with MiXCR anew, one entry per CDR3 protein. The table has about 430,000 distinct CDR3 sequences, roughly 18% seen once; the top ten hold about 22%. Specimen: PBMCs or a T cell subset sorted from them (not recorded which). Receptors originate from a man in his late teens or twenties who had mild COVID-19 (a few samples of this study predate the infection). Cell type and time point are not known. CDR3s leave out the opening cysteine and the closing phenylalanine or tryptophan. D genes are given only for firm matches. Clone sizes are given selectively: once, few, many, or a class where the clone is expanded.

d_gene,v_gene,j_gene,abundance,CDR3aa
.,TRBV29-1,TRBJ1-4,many,SVEGSSVHEKLF
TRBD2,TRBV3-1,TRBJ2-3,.,ASSQETRGGSDTQY
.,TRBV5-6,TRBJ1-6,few,ASSLSKGSNSPLH
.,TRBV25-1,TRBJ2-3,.,ASSEYEGADTQY
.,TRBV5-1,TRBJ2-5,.,ASSLGGQLIQETQY
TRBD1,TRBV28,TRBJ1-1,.,ASSPHTGALNTEAF
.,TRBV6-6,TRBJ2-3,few,ASSRLQDTQY
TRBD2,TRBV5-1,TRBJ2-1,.,ASSFGLAGSSYNEQF
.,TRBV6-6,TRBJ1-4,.,ASSQQGRGEKLF
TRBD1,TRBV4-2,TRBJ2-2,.,ASSGPGQGASNTGELF
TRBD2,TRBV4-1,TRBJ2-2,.,ASSQDTWGGRGINTGELF
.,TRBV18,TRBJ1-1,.,ASSPQEGQSGFF
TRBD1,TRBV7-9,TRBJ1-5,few,ASSLAQTGGNQPQH
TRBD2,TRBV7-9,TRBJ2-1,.,ASSRLAGDLYNEQF
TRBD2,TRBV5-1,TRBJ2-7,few,ASSPALIAGSTYEQY
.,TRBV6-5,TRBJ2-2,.,ASSYSAGANTGELF
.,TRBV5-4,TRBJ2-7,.,ASSYRDNSYEQY
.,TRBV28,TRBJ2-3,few,ASMVSGYTQY
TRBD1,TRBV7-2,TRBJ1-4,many,ASSIETGVGEKLF
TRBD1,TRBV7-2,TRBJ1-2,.,ASSPRGGAGYGYT
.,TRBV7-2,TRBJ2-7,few,ASSAGGAQAYEQY
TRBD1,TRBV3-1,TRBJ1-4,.,ASGDRGDEKLF
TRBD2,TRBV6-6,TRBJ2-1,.,ASSYRVAGGYEQF
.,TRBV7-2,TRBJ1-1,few,ASTPGREAF
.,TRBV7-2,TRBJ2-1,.,ASSLSPRSSYNEQF
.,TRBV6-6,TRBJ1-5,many,ASSPDTGSQH
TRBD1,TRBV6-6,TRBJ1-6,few,ASSEPTGYNSPLH
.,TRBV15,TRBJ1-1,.,ATSRDPSRGAMTEAF
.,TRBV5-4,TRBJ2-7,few,ASSSPEGIYEQY
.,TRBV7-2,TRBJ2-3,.,VSSVHRWSIRPDTQY
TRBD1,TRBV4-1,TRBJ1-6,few,ASSQTTTGGGNSPLH
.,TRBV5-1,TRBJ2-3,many,ASSPDDGEDTQY
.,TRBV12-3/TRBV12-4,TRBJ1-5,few,ASSLSRREINQPQH
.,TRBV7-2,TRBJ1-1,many,ASSLTGYTEAF
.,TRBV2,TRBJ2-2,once,ASRKRGGTGELF
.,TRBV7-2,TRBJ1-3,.,ASSRVTASSGNTIY
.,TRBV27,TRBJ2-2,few,ASSLSGYGELF
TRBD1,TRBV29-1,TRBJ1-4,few,SVMGQVNEKLF
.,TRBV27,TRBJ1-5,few,ASSLHGSQPQH
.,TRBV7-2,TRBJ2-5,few,ASSLQRGEETQY
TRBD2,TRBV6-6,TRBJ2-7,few,ASKGLAGGAGTYEQY
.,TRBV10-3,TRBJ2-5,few,ATRGQAQETQY
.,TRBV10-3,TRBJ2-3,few,AISGPDRRGTDTQY
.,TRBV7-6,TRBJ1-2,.,ASSSNLGSLGYT
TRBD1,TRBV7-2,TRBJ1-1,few,ASSLRTGPTEAF